This TCR beta chain stems from a study of blood T cells in healthy people across ages. Study results and caveats: Higher naive T cell percentage went strongly together with higher TCR beta diversity.

Each donor's blood draw was roughly 10 milliliters of peripheral blood. Samples each had at least 6 micrograms of total RNA extracted. Primed by a sample-barcoded 5' primer and a J-beta primer mix, a second PCR proceeded for 7 to 11 cycles. MiXCR, applied by TCRdb to the 5' RACE reads, yields one record per CDR3 protein. The data contain about 1 million distinct CDR3 sequences, less than 25% of them singletons. Germline CDR1 and CDR2: KGHDR and SFDVKD. The CDR3 runs 14 residues. V lost 3 bases to trimming and J lost 3 bases, with 9 bases between them. Points on this clonotype: Its antigen remains unidentified.

The sample also formed part of further work on T cells of mothers and their children.

The sequence was collected from a girl aged 2-9 years in good health. The chain recombines TRBV24-1 with TRBJ2-3; possibly TRBD1 for D (5 bases). Sequencing was performed on blood. The CDR3 spells CATSDRGRTDTQYF. CDR3 nucleotides: TGTGCCACCAGTGATAGGGGTAGGACAGATACGCAGTATTTT.